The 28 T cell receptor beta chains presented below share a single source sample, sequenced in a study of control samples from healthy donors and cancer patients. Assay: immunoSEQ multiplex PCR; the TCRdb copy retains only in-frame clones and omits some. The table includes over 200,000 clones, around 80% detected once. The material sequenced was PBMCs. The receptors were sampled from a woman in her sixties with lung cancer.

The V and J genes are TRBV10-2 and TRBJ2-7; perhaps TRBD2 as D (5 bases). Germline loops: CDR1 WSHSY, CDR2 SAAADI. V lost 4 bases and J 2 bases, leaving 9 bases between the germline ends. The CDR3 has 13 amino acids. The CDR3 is CASSALGTYEQYF. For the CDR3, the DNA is TGCGCCAGCAGTGCCCTCGGGACCTACGAGCAGTACTTC.

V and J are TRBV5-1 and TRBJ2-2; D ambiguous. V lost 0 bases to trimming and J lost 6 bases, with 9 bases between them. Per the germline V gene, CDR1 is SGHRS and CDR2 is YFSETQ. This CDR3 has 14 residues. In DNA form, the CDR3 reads TGCGCCAGCAGCTTGGTGAGGTGGCCCGGGGAGCTGTTTTTT. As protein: CASSLVRWPGELFF. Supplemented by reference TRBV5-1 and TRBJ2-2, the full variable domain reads KAGVTQTPRYLIKTRGQQVTLSCSPISGHRSVSWYQQTPGQGLQFLFEYFSETQRNKGNFPGRFSGRQFSNSRSEMNVSTLELGDSALYLCASSLVRWPGELFFGEGSRLTVL.

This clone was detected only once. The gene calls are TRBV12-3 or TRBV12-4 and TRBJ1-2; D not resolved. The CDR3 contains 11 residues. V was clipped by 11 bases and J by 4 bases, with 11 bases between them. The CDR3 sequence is CALQKAYGYTF. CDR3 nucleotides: TGTGCCCTCCAGAAGGCCTATGGCTACACCTTC.

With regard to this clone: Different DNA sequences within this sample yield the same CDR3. CDR3 nucleotides: TGCGCCAGCAGCTTGGCAGTACAAGAGACCCAGTACTTC. Amino acids: CASSLAVQETQYF. This chain joins TRBV5-1 and TRBJ2-5; the D is unclear. V was trimmed by 0 bases and J by 2 bases, leaving 5 bases between them. In germline, CDR1 is SGHRS, CDR2 YFSETQ. This CDR3 comprises 13 residues.

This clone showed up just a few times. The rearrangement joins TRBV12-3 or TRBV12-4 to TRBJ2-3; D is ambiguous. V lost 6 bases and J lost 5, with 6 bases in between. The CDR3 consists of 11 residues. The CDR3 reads CASSPQDTQYF. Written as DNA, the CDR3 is TGTGCCAGCAGCCCACAAGATACGCAGTATTTT.

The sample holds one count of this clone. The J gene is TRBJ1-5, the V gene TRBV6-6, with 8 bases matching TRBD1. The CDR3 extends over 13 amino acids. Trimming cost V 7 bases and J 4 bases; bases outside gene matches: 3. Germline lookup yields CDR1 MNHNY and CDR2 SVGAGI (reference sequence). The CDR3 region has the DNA TGTGCCAGCACTCGGACAGGGAATCAGCCCCAGCATTTT. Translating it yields CASTRTGNQPQHF.

The CDR3 DNA follows: TGTGCCAGCAGCCCACGCTCCGAGCAGCCCCAGCATTTT. Its protein product is CASSPRSEQPQHF. The chain has TRBV12-3 or TRBV12-4 and TRBJ1-5, with unresolved D. There are 13 residues in the CDR3. Trimming shortened V by 6 bases and J by 7 bases, and 13 bases separated the two germline ends.

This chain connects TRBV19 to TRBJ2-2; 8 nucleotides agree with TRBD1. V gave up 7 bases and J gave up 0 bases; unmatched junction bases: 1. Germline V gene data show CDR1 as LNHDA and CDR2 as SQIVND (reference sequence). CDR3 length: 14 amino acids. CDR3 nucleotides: TGTGCCAGTAAGACAGGGGCGAACACCGGGGAGCTGTTTTTT. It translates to CASKTGANTGELFF.

The CDR3 loop is CASSSRGTNEKLFF. CDR3 sequence (DNA): TGTGCCAGCAGCTCCAGAGGGACTAATGAAAAACTGTTTTTT. The chain couples TRBV13 to TRBJ1-4; unclear D gene. There are 14 residues in the CDR3. Germline V gene lookup returns CDR1 PRHDT and CDR2 FYEKMQ (reference sequence). V was trimmed by 4 bases and J by 2 bases, leaving 8 bases between them.

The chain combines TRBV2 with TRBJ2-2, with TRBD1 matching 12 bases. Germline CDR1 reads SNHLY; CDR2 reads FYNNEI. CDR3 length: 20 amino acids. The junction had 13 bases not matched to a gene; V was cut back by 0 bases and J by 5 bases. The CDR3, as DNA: TGTGCCAGCAGTGAAGCGTTCCACCAGCCGGGACAGGGGGCTACCGGGGAGCTGTTTTTT. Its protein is CASSEAFHQPGQGATGELFF.

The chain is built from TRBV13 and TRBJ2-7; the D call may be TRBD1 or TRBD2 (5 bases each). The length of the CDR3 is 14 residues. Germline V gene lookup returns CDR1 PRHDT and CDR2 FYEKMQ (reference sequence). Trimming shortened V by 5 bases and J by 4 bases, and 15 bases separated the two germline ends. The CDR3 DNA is TGTGCCAGCAGCGAACCGGGACCGAAGTACGAGCAGTACTTC. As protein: CASSEPGPKYEQYF.

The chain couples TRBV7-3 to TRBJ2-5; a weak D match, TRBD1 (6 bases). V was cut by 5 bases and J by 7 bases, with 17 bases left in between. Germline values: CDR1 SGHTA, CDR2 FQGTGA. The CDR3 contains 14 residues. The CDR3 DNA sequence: TGTGCCAGCAGCAGGGGACAACCTTCCGGGACCCAGTACTTC. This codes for CASSRGQPSGTQYF.

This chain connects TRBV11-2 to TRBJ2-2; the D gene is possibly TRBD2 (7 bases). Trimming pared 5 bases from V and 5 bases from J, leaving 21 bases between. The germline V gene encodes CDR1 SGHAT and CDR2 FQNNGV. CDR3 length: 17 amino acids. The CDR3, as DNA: TGTGCCAGCAGCCGAAAGCCTCCAGGGGAGGGGACCGGGGAGCTGTTTTTT. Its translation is CASSRKPPGEGTGELFF. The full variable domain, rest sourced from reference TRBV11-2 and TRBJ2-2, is EAGVAQSPRYKIIEKRQSVAFWCNPISGHATLYWYQQILGQGPKLLIQFQNNGVVDDSQLPKDRFSAERLKGVDSTLKIQPAKLEDSAVYLCASSRKPPGEGTGELFFGEGSRLTVL.

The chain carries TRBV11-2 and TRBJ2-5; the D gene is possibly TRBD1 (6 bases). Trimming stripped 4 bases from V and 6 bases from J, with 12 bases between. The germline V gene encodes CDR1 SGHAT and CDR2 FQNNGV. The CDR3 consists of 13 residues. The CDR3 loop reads CASSWDILQTQYF. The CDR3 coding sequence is TGTGCCAGCAGCTGGGACATTTTACAGACCCAGTACTTC. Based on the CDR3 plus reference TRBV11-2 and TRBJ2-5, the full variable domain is EAGVAQSPRYKIIEKRQSVAFWCNPISGHATLYWYQQILGQGPKLLIQFQNNGVVDDSQLPKDRFSAERLKGVDSTLKIQPAKLEDSAVYLCASSWDILQTQYFGPGTRLLVL.

CDR3 DNA sequence: TGTGCCAGCAGTGCGACAGATACGCAGTATTTT. Its translation: CASSATDTQYF. The chain carries TRBV2 and TRBJ2-3; D ambiguous. Trimming removed 4 bases at V and 3 bases at J, with 2 bases between. Germline V lookup: CDR1 SNHLY, CDR2 FYNNEI. This CDR3 has 11 amino acids.

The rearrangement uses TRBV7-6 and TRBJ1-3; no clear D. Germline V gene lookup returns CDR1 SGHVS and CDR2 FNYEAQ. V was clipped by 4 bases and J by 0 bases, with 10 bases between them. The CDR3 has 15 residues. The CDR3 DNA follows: TGTGCCAGCAGCTCGCAGCGGTCCTCTGGAAACACCATATATTTT. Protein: CASSSQRSSGNTIYF.

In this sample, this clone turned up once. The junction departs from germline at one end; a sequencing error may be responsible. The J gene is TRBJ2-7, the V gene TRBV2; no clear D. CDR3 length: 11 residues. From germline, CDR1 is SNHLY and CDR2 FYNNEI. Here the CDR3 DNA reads TGTGCCAGCAATGAAAACTACGAGCAGTACTTC. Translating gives CASNENYEQYF.

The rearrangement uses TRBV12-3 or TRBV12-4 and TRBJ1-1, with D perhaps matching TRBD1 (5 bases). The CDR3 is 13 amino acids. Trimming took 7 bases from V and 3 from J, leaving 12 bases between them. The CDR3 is CASTRDYDTEAFF. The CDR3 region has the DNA TGTGCCAGCACCCGGGACTATGACACTGAAGCTTTCTTT.

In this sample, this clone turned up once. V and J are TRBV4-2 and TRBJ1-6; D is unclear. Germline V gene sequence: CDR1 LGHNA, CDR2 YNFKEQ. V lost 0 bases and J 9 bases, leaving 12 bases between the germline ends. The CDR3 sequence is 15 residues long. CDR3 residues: CASSQDLDPISPLHF. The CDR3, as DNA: TGTGCCAGCAGCCAAGACCTGGACCCGATTTCACCCCTCCACTTT.

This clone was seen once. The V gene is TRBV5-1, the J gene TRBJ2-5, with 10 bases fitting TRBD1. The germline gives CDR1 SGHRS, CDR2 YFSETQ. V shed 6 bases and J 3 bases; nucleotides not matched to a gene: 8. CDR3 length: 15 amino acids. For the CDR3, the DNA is TGCGCCAGCACGGGAGCCGGGACAGGGGAAGAGACCCAGTACTTC. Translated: CASTGAGTGEETQYF.

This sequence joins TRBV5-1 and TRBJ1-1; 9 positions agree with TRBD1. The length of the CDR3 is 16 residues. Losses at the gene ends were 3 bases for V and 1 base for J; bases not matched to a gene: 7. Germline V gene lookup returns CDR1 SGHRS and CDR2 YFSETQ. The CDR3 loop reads CASSSTGTGPNTEAFF. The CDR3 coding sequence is TGCGCCAGCAGCTCTACCGGGACAGGGCCGAACACTGAAGCTTTCTTT.

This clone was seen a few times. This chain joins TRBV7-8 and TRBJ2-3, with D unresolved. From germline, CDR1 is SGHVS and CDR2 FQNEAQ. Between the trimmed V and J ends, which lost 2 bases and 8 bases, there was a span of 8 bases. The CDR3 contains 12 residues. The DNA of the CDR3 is TGTGCCAGCAGCTTACCGTACGGTACGCAGTATTTT. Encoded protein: CASSLPYGTQYF.

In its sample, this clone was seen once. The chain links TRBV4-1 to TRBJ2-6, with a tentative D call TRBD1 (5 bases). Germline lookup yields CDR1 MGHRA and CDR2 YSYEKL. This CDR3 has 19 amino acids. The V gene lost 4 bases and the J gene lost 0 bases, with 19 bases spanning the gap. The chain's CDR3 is CASSLGWGRGSSGANVLTF. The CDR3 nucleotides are TGCGCCAGCAGCCTCGGGTGGGGCAGAGGAAGCTCTGGGGCCAACGTCCTGACTTTC.

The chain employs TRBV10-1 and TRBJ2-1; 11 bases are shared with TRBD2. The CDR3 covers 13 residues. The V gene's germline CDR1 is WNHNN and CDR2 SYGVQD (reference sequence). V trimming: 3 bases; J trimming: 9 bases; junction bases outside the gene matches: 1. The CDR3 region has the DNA TGCGCCAGCAGTGAAACTAGCGGGGGTGAGCAGTTCTTC. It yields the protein CASSETSGGEQFF.

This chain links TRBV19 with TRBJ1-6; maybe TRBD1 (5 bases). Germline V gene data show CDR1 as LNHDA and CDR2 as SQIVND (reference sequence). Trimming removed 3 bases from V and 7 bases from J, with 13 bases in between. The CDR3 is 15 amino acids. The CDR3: CASSMAAGQNSPLHF. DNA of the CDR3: TGTGCCAGTAGTATGGCAGCAGGGCAGAATTCACCCCTCCACTTT.

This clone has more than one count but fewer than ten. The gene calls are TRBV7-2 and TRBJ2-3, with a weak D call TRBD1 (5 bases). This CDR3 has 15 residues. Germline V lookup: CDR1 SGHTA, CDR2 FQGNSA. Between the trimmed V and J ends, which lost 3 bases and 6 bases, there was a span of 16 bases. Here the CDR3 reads CASSFFGAPGDTQYF. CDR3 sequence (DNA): TGTGCCAGCAGCTTTTTTGGGGCTCCAGGGGATACGCAGTATTTT.

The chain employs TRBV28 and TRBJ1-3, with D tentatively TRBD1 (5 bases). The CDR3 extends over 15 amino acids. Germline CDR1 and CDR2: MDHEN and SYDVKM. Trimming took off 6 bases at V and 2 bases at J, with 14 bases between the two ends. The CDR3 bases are TGTGCCAGCAGGCGTCCGGGGGGGGCTGGAAACACCATATATTTT. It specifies CASRRPGGAGNTIYF.

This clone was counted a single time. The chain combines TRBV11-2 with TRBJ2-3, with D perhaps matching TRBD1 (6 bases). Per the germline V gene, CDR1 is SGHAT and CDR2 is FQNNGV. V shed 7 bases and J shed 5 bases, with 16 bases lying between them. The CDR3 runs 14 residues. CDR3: CASKQHSGVDTQYF. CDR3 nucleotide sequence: TGTGCCAGCAAACAACACTCAGGGGTAGATACGCAGTATTTT. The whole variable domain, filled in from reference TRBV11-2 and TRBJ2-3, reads EAGVAQSPRYKIIEKRQSVAFWCNPISGHATLYWYQQILGQGPKLLIQFQNNGVVDDSQLPKDRFSAERLKGVDSTLKIQPAKLEDSAVYLCASKQHSGVDTQYFGPGTRLTVL.